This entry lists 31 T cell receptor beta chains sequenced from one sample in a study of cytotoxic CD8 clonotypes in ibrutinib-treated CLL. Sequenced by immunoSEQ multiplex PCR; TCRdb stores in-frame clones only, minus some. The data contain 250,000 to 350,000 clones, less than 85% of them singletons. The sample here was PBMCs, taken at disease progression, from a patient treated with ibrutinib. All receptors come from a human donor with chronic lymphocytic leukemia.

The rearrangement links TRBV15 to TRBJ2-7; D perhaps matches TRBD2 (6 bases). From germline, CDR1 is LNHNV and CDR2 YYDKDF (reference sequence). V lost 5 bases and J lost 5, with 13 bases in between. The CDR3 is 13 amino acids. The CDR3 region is CATSARLGHEQYF. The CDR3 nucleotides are TGTGCCACCAGCGCCCGACTAGGCCACGAGCAGTACTTC. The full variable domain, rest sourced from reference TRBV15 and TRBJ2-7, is DAMVIQNPRYQVTQFGKPVTLSCSQTLNHNVMYWYQQKSSQAPKLLFHYYDKDFNNEADTPDNFQSRRPNTSFCFLDIRSPGLGDTAMYLCATSARLGHEQYFGPGTRLTVT.

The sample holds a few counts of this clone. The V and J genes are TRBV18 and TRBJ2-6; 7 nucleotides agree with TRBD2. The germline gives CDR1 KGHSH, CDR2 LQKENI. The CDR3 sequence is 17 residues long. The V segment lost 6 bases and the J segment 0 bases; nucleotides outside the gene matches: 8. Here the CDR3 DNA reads TGTGCCAGCTCGATACCGGGAGGAAGCTCTGGGGCCAACGTCCTGACTTTC. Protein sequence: CASSIPGGSSGANVLTF.

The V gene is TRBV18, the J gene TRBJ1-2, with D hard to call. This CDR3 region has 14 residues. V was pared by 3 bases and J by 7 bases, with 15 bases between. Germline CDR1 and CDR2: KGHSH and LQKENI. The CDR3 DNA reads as TGTGCCAGCTCACCGTTAAGAGTCAGTCGTGGCTACACCTTC. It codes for CASSPLRVSRGYTF.

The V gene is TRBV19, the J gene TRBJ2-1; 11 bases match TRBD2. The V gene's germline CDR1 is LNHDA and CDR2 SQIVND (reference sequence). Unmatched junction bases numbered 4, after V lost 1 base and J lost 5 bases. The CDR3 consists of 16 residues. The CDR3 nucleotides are TGTGCCAGTAGTATAGTGGGGACTAGCGGAAACAATGAGCAGTTCTTC. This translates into CASSIVGTSGNNEQFF.

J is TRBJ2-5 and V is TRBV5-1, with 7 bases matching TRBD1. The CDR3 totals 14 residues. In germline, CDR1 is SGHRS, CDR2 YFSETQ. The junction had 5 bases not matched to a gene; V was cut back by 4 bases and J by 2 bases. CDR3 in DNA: TGCGCCAGCAGCGCCCGGGACAGACAAGAGACCCAGTACTTC. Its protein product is CASSARDRQETQYF.

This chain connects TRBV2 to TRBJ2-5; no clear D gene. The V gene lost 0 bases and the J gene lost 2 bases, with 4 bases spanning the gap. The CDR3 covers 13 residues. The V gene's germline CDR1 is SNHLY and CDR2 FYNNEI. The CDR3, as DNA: TGTGCCAGCAGTGAAGCGGGACAAGAGACCCAGTACTTC. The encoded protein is CASSEAGQETQYF.

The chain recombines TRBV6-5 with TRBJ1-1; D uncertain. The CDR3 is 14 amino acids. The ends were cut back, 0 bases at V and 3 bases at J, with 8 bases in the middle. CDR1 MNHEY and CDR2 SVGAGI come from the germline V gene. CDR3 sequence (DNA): TGTGCCAGCAGTTACTCGCACGGCCACACTGAAGCTTTCTTT. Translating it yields CASSYSHGHTEAFF.

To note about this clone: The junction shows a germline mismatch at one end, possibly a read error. CDR3 loop: CASSIGAGANVLTF. DNA for the CDR3: TGTGCCAGCAGTATCGGTGCCGGGGCCAACGTCCTGACTTTC. The chain links TRBV19 to TRBJ2-6; D unresolved. The CDR3 has 14 residues. Germline V lookup: CDR1 LNHDA, CDR2 SQIVND (reference sequence).

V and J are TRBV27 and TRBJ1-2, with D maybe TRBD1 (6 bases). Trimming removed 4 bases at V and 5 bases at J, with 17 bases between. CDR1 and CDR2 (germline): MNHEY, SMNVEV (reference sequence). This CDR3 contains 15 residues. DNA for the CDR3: TGTGCCAGCAGTTCCTCAACAGGGAAAGCATATGGCTACACCTTC. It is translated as CASSSSTGKAYGYTF.

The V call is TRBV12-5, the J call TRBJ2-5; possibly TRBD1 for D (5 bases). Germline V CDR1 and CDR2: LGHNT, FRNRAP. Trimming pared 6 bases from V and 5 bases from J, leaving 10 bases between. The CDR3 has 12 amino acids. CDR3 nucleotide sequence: TGTGCTAGTGGCCCCCAGGGTGAGACCCAGTACTTC. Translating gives CASGPQGETQYF.

The CDR3 bases are TGCGCCAGCAGTGAGCAAGGACGGATACCTACACAGCCCCAGCATTTT. This codes for CASSEQGRIPTQPQHF. The J gene is TRBJ1-5, the V gene TRBV10-2, with D unresolved. Between the trimmed V and J ends, which lost 2 bases and 7 bases, there was a span of 18 bases. The germline V gene encodes CDR1 WSHSY and CDR2 SAAADI. The CDR3 is 16 amino acids.

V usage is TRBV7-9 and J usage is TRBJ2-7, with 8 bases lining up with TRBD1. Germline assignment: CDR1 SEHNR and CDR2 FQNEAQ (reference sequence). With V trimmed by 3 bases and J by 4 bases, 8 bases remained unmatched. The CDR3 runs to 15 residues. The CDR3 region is CASSFSGTGIYEQYF. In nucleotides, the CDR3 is TGTGCCAGCAGCTTTTCCGGGACAGGAATATACGAGCAGTACTTC.

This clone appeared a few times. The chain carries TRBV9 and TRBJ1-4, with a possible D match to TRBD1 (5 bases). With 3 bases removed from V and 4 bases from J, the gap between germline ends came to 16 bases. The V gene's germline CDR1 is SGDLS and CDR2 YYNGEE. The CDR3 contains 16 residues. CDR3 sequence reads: CASSGPEGASNEKLFF. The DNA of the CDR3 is TGTGCCAGCAGCGGCCCTGAAGGGGCGAGTAATGAAAAACTGTTTTTT. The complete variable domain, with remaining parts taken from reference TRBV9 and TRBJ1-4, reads DSGVTQTPKHLITATGQRVTLRCSPRSGDLSVYWYQQSLDQGLQFLIQYYNGEERAKGNILERFSAQQFPDLHSELNLSSLELGDSALYFCASSGPEGASNEKLFFGSGTQLSVL.

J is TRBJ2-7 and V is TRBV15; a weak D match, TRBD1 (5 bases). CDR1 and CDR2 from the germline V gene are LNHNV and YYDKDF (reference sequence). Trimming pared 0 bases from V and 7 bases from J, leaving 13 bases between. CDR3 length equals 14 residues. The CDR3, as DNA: TGTGCCACCAGCAGAGATTCAGGGCTCAGGGAGCAGTACTTC. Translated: CATSRDSGLREQYF.

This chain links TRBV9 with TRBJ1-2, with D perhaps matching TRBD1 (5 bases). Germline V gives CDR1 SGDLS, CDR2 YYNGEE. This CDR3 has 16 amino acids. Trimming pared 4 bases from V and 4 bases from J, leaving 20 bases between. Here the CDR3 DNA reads TGTGCCAGCAGCCCCAAGAAGAGGGGTCCCTCCTATGGCTACACCTTC. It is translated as CASSPKKRGPSYGYTF.

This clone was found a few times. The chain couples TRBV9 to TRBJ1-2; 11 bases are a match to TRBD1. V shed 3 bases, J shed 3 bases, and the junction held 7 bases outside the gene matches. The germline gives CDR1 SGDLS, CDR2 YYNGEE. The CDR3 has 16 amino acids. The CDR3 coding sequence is TGTGCCAGCAGCGCCCCCCGGGACAGGGGGGACTATGGCTACACCTTC. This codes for CASSAPRDRGDYGYTF.

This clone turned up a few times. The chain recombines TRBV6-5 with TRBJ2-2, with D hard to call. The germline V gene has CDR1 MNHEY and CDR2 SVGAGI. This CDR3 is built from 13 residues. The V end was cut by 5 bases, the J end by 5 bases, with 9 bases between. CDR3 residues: CASSTPPTGELFF. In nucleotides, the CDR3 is TGTGCCAGCAGTACGCCCCCGACCGGGGAGCTGTTTTTT.

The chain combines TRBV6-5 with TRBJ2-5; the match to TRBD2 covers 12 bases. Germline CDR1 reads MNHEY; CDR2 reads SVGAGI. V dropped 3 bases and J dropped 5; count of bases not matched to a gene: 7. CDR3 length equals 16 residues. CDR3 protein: CASSYTRLAGVETQYF. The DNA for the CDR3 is TGTGCCAGCAGTTATACTCGACTAGCGGGGGTCGAGACCCAGTACTTC.

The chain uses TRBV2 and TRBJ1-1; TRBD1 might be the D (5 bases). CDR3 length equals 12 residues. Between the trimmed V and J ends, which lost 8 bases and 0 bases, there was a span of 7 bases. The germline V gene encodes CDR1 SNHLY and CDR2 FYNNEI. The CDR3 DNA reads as TGTGCCAGCCGACAGATGAACACTGAAGCTTTCTTT. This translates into CASRQMNTEAFF.

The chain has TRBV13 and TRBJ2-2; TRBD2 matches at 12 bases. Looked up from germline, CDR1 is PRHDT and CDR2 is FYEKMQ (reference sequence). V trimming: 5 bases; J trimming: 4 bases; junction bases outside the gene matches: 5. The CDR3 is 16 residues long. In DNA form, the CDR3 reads TGTGCCAGCAGCCGCAGACTAGCGGGGGTCACCGGGGAGCTGTTTTTT. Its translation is CASSRRLAGVTGELFF.

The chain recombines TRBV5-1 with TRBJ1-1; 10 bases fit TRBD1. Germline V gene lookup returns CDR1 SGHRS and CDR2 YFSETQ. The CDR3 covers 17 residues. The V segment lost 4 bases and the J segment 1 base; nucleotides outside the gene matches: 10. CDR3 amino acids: CASSKGQGYGKNTEAFF. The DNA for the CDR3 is TGCGCCAGCAGCAAGGGACAGGGGTACGGTAAGAACACTGAAGCTTTCTTT.

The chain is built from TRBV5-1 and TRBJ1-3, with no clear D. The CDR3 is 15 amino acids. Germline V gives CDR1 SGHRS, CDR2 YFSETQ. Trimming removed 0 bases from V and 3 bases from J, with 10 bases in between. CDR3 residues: CASSLGPQRGNTIYF. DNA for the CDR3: TGCGCCAGCAGCTTGGGCCCCCAGCGTGGAAACACCATATATTTT.

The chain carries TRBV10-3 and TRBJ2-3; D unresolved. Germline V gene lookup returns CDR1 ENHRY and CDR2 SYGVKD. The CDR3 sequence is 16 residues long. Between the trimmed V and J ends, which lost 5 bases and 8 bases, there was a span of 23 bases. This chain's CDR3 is CAISNTPGLGFATQYF. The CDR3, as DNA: TGTGCCATCAGTAACACCCCCGGTCTGGGATTCGCTACGCAGTATTTT.

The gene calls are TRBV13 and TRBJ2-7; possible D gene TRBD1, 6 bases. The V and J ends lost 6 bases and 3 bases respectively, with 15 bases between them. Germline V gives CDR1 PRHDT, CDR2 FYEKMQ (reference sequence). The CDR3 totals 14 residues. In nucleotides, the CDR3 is TGTGCCAGCAGTCTAGGGGGAACCCTCTACGAGCAGTACTTC. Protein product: CASSLGGTLYEQYF.

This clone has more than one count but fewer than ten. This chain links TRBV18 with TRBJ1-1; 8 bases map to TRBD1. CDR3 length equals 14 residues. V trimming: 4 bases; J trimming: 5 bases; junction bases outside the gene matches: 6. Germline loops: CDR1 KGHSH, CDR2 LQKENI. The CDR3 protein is CASSLQGADTEAFF. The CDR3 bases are TGTGCCAGCTCACTCCAGGGGGCGGATACTGAAGCTTTCTTT.

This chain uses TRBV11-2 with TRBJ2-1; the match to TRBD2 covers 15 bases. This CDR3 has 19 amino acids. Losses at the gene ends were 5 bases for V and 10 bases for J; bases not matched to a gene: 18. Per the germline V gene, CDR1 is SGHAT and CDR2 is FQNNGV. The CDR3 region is CASSGWTSGRAWGNDEQFF. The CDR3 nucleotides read TGTGCCAGCAGCGGATGGACTAGCGGGAGGGCCTGGGGAAACGACGAGCAGTTCTTC.

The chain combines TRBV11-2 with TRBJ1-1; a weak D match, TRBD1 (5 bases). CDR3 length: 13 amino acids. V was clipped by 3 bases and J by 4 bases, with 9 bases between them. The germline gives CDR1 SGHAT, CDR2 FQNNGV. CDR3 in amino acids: CASSFLGGTEAFF. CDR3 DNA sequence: TGTGCCAGCAGCTTCCTCGGGGGCACTGAAGCTTTCTTT.

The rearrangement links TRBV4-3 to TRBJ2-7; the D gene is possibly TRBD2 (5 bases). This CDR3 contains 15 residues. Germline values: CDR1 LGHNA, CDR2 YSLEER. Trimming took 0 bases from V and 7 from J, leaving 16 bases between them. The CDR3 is CASSQDLSETGEQYF. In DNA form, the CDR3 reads TGCGCCAGCAGCCAAGATCTGAGCGAGACGGGGGAGCAGTACTTC.

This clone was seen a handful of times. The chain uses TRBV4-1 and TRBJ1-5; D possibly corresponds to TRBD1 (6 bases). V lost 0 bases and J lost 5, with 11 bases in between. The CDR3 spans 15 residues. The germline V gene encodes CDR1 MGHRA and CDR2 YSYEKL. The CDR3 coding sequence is TGCGCCAGCAGCCAAGATTGGGGGGCCTATCAGCCCCAGCATTTT. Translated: CASSQDWGAYQPQHF.

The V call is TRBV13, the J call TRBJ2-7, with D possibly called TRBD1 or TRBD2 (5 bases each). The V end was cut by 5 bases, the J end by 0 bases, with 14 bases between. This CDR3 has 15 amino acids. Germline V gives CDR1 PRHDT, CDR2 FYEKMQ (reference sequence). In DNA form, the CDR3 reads TGTGCCAGCAGCCCAAGGGACGGACTCTCCTACGAGCAGTACTTC. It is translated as CASSPRDGLSYEQYF.

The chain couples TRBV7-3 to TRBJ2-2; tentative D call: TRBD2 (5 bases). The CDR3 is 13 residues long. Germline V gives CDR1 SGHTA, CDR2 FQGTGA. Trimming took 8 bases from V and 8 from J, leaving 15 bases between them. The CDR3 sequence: CASGRTWEGELFF. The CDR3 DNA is TGTGCCAGCGGACGAACTTGGGAGGGGGAGCTGTTTTTT.